Detailed here is one T cell receptor (beta chain). Its antigen is not known. The data were taken from a study of response to subunit inactivated influenza vaccine. Whole-study results and caveats: With each seasonal influenza vaccination, the authors suggested, few new T cells are recruited.

Each CDR3 protein gets one entry after TCRdb re-called the RT-PCR reads with MiXCR. The profile shows around 520,000 distinct CDR3 sequences, about 12% of them singletons. CDR1 SGDLS and CDR2 YYNGEE come from the germline V gene. The CDR3 has 20 amino acids. V lost 4 bases to trimming and J lost 8 bases, with 34 bases between them. This chain joins TRBV9 and TRBJ2-1, with D perhaps TRBD1 (10 bases). The sample consisted of PBMCs from blood, taken on the day of vaccination. This TCR derives from a man over 45 who received an inactivated influenza vaccine. As DNA, the CDR3 is TGTGCCAGCAGCCGGACAGGGGGTGCTAGCGGGGCCCCCTCGTTGTATGAGCAGTTCTTC. Protein product: CASSRTGGASGAPSLYEQFF.